Listed below are T cell receptor beta chains from one sample, sequenced in a study of breast tumors, draining lymph nodes, adjacent tissues. TCRdb ran MiXCR on the multiplex PCR reads and lists one entry per CDR3 protein. The data hold over 200,000 distinct CDR3 sequences, with less than 45% observed a single time. The sequencing input was axillary lymph node tissue. The receptors here all came from a female donor with breast cancer. Some clones in this sample may be carry-over from other donors' samples. CDR3s include the opening cysteine and the closing phenylalanine or tryptophan. The D gene is left open where the match is weak. The size field is filled for only some rows; it gives once, few, many or a size class.

>TRBD1|TRBJ1-1|TRBV19|.
CASSITGGGYNTEAFF
TGTGCCAGTAGTATTACAGGGGGGGGGTATAACACTGAAGCTTTCTTT
>.|TRBJ1-4|TRBV18|.
CASSQASADNEKLFF
TGTGCCAGCTCACAAGCGTCGGCCGATAATGAAAAACTGTTTTTT
>.|TRBJ2-6|TRBV12-3/TRBV12-4|.
CASRKGANVLTF
TGTGCCAGCAGGAAAGGGGCCAACGTCCTGACTTTC
>TRBD1|TRBJ2-7|TRBV15|.
CATALDRASYEQYF
TGTGCCACCGCTCTGGACAGGGCCTCTTACGAGCAGTACTTC
>TRBD1|TRBJ1-5|TRBV5-1|.
CASSPGQGLGNQPQHF
TGCGCCAGCAGCCCGGGACAGGGGCTGGGAAATCAGCCCCAGCATTTT
>TRBD2|TRBJ2-5|TRBV24-1|.
CATSDASGYQETQYF
TGTGCCACCAGTGATGCTAGCGGATACCAAGAGACCCAGTACTTC
>.|TRBJ1-2|TRBV7-2|many
CASSYRESYGYTF
TGTGCCAGCAGCTATCGGGAGTCCTATGGCTACACCTTC
>.|TRBJ2-1|TRBV15|many
CATSREYGSYNEQFF
TGTGCCACCAGCAGAGAATACGGGTCCTACAATGAGCAGTTCTTC
>TRBD1|TRBJ1-2|TRBV7-2|many
CASSLGTGGRGYTF
TGTGCCAGCAGCTTAGGGACAGGGGGAAGAGGCTACACCTTC
>.|TRBJ2-3|TRBV5-1|many
CASSPIQGDTQYF
TGCGCCAGCAGTCCGATACAGGGAGATACGCAGTATTTT
>.|TRBJ2-5|TRBV3-1|many
CASSQGSGGVGETQYF
TGTGCCAGCAGCCAAGGAAGTGGAGGGGTCGGAGAGACCCAGTACTTC
>.|TRBJ2-5|TRBV18|.
CASSFRAGTYQETQYF
TGTGCCAGCTCATTCAGGGCGGGGACGTACCAAGAGACCCAGTACTTC
>.|TRBJ1-2|TRBV29-1|many
CSVRVAAANYGYTF
TGCAGCGTTAGGGTCGCAGCAGCTAACTATGGCTACACCTTC
>TRBD1|TRBJ2-1|TRBV10-2|many
CASSGRTGGENNEQFF
TGCGCCAGCAGTGGAAGGACAGGGGGCGAGAACAATGAGCAGTTCTTC
>.|TRBJ1-5|TRBV7-3|.
CASSPLGGTRYLNQPQHF
TGTGCCAGCAGCCCCTTGGGGGGGACGCGATACCTCAATCAGCCCCAGCATTTT
>TRBD2|TRBJ2-7|TRBV20-1|.
CSGPDPGLAGHSSYEQYF
TGCAGTGGACCCGATCCGGGACTAGCGGGACACAGCTCCTACGAGCAGTACTTC
>.|TRBJ1-1|TRBV20-1|.
CSARENQGYTEAFF
TGCAGTGCTAGAGAAAATCAGGGTTACACTGAAGCTTTCTTT
>TRBD2|TRBJ2-5|TRBV12-3/TRBV12-4|many
CASRTSGGQQETQYF
TGTGCCAGCAGGACTAGCGGGGGGCAACAAGAGACCCAGTACTTC
>.|TRBJ2-7|TRBV2|many
CASSEERWSALSYEQYF
TGTGCCAGCAGTGAAGAACGGTGGTCGGCCCTTTCCTACGAGCAGTACTTC
>TRBD1|TRBJ1-6|TRBV2|.
CASSTDRVSPLHF
TGTGCCAGCAGTACAGACAGGGTTTCACCCCTCCACTTT
>TRBD1|TRBJ2-7|TRBV5-1|once
CASSFSGTGIYEQYF
TGCGCCAGCAGCTTTTCCGGGACAGGGATCTACGAGCAGTACTTC
>TRBD2|TRBJ2-3|TRBV28|.
CAAQTSGRGGTQYF
TGTGCCGCACAAACTAGCGGGAGAGGCGGTACGCAGTATTTT
>.|TRBJ1-2|TRBV6-2/TRBV6-3|.
CASSYGRTLGGGYTF
TGTGCCAGCAGTTACGGTCGGACCTTGGGTGGTGGCTACACCTTC
>TRBD2|TRBJ2-5|TRBV25-1|.
CASSSGGWEETQYF
TGTGCCAGCAGTTCGGGAGGATGGGAGGAGACCCAGTACTTC
>.|TRBJ2-1|TRBV11-3|few
CASSLVTALNNEQFF
TGTGCCAGCAGCTTAGTGACCGCCCTGAACAATGAGCAGTTCTTC
>.|TRBJ1-2|TRBV24-1|.
CATSDLSGSNYGYTF
TGTGCCACCAGTGATTTATCGGGGAGCAACTATGGCTACACCTTC
>.|TRBJ1-1|TRBV29-1|few
CSVDRTENTEAFF
TGCAGCGTTGACAGGACAGAGAACACTGAAGCTTTCTTT
>TRBD1|TRBJ2-7|TRBV10-3|.
CATSRTGATYEQYF
TGTGCCACCTCCAGGACAGGGGCCACCTACGAGCAGTACTTC
>TRBD2|TRBJ2-5|TRBV7-2|many
CASSLVGGQETQYF
TGTGCCAGCAGCTTGGTGGGGGGGCAAGAGACCCAGTACTTC
>.|TRBJ1-5|TRBV20-1|many
CSAQPDSSRQPQHF
TGCAGTGCCCAACCTGACAGTTCGAGGCAGCCCCAGCATTTT
>.|TRBJ2-7|TRBV5-6|many
CASSFWGGELSEQYF
TGTGCCAGCAGCTTTTGGGGTGGGGAATTGTCCGAGCAGTACTTC
>TRBD1|TRBJ2-1|TRBV7-3|.
CASSSGKTGGARNEQFF
TGTGCCAGCAGCTCTGGAAAGACAGGGGGCGCCCGCAATGAGCAGTTCTTC
>TRBD2|TRBJ2-3|TRBV6-1|.
CASRLTSGRMVTQYF
TGTGCCAGCAGGTTGACTAGCGGGAGAATGGTTACGCAGTATTTT
>TRBD2|TRBJ2-1|TRBV3-1|.
CASSQDRRLAVYNGQFF
TGTGCCAGCAGCCAAGATCGGCGACTAGCGGTTTACAATGGGCAGTTCTTC
>TRBD1|TRBJ1-4|TRBV2|many
CASTARTGWGEKLFF
TGTGCCAGCACCGCACGGACAGGGTGGGGCGAAAAACTGTTTTTT